These 32 T cell receptor beta chains originate from one sample sequenced in a study of Ad26.COV2.S vaccination and SARS-CoV-2 variants. Libraries were prepared by immunoSEQ multiplex PCR; TCRdb keeps only in-frame clonotypes and omits some of them. The table has some 480,000 clones, roughly 87% seen once. Noted treatment: roughly 19 received Ad26.COV2.S at low or high dose, single or two shots; about 5 received placebo; per-sample allocation not given. Sampling took place 63 days after the first vaccine or placebo injection. The source material was peripheral blood, sampled in a trial of Ad26.COV2.S vaccine versus placebo. Source of these receptors: a person aged 18 to 65 who received the Ad26.COV2.S COVID-19 vaccine or a placebo.

This clone was seen more than once but under ten times. DNA for the CDR3: TGTGCCAGCAGTGAATCTGGACTAGCGGGGGAGACCCAGTACTTC. This encodes CASSESGLAGETQYF. The chain employs TRBV6-4 and TRBJ2-5, with 12 positions matching TRBD2. Germline CDR1 reads MRHNA; CDR2 reads SNTAGT. The V segment lost 3 bases and the J segment 5 bases; nucleotides outside the gene matches: 4. This CDR3 contains 15 residues.

V is TRBV19 and J is TRBJ2-7; D is undetermined. Germline V gene sequence: CDR1 LNHDA, CDR2 SQIVND (reference sequence). This CDR3 has 13 amino acids. V was clipped by 5 bases and J by 2 bases, with 10 bases between them. The CDR3 nucleotides are TGTGCCAGTAGTGGGCTAAAAACCTACGAGCAGTACTTC. It is translated as CASSGLKTYEQYF.

The chain recombines TRBV7-2 with TRBJ2-7; possibly TRBD2 for D (7 bases). Trimming removed 6 bases from V and 6 bases from J, with 15 bases in between. This CDR3 spans 13 amino acids. Germline V CDR1 and CDR2: SGHTA, FQGNSA. CDR3 loop: CASRGGALAEQYF. The CDR3 DNA reads TGTGCCAGCAGGGGGGGGGCTTTAGCCGAGCAGTACTTC. The full variable domain, its missing parts supplied by reference TRBV7-2 and TRBJ2-7, is GAGVSQSPSNKVTEKGKDVELRCDPISGHTALYWYRQSLGQGLEFLIYFQGNSAPDKSGLPSDRFSAERTGGSVSTLTIQRTQQEDSAVYLCASRGGALAEQYFGPGTRLTVT.

The chain combines TRBV7-2 with TRBJ1-4, with D hard to call. Germline V CDR1 and CDR2: SGHTA, FQGNSA. The CDR3 has 15 residues. V lost 1 base and J lost 2, with 8 bases in between. The CDR3 is CASSLVRSTNEKLFF. The CDR3 DNA reads TGTGCCAGCAGCTTAGTTAGATCGACTAATGAAAAACTGTTTTTT.

This clone was counted once. The chain links TRBV10-2 to TRBJ2-3; no definite D call. The CDR3 consists of 14 residues. The V and J ends lost 5 bases and 2 bases respectively, with 11 bases between them. The germline V gene encodes CDR1 WSHSY and CDR2 SAAADI. The chain's CDR3 is CASSLQKNTDTQYF. The CDR3 DNA reads TGCGCCAGCAGTCTTCAAAAGAACACAGATACGCAGTATTTT.

This sequence joins TRBV3-1 (or the pseudogene TRBV3-2) and TRBJ1-4, with D possibly matching TRBD1 (6 bases). The length of the CDR3 is 15 residues. Germline CDR1 reads LGHDT; CDR2 reads YNNKEL (reference sequence). The V gene lost 3 bases and the J gene lost 6 bases, with 14 bases spanning the gap. CDR3 DNA: TGTGCCAGCAGCCAGAGACAGGCGGGTTATGAAAAACTGTTTTTT. Its translation is CASSQRQAGYEKLFF.

The genes are TRBV5-4 and TRBJ2-1; D uncertain. The V end was cut by 2 bases, the J end by 11 bases, with 8 bases between. This CDR3 is 11 amino acids long. CDR1 is SGHNT and CDR2 is YYREEE in the germline V gene (reference sequence). CDR3 region: CASSLGPQQFF. CDR3 DNA: TGTGCCAGCAGCTTAGGACCACAGCAGTTCTTC.

This chain joins TRBV6-4 and TRBJ2-2, with 7 bases lining up with TRBD1. The V and J ends lost 4 bases and 1 base, in that order; junction bases with no gene match: 3. Germline V gene sequence: CDR1 MRHNA, CDR2 SNTAGT. The CDR3 covers 15 residues. CDR3 loop: CASSVNRGNTGELFF. The CDR3 DNA is TGTGCCAGCAGTGTGAACAGGGGGAACACCGGGGAGCTGTTTTTT.

The chain joins TRBV9 to TRBJ2-7; D gene unclear. Between the trimmed V and J ends, which lost 4 bases and 3 bases, there was a span of 11 bases. The CDR3 loop spans 13 amino acids. The germline V gene has CDR1 SGDLS and CDR2 YYNGEE. CDR3 bases: TGTGCCAGCAGCCAAGGGTCGAACTACGAGCAGTACTTC. It encodes CASSQGSNYEQYF.

The chain has TRBV24-1 and TRBJ2-3; 14 bases map to TRBD2. This CDR3 is built from 19 residues. CDR1 and CDR2 (germline): KGHDR, SFDVKD. With V trimmed by 3 bases and J by 6 bases, 13 bases remained unmatched. DNA of the CDR3: TGTGCCACCAGTGATCCAGCCCCGAGACTAGCGGGAGGGATGGATACGCAGTATTTT. Translated: CATSDPAPRLAGGMDTQYF.

Only one count was recorded for this clone. The chain joins TRBV5-1 to TRBJ1-1; the match to TRBD1 covers 7 bases. The V and J ends lost 5 bases and 3 bases, in that order; junction bases with no gene match: 7. This CDR3 is 14 amino acids long. The germline V gene has CDR1 SGHRS and CDR2 YFSETQ. The CDR3 coding sequence is TGCGCCAGCAGTGGGGGACAGAGATACACTGAAGCTTTCTTT. This translates into CASSGGQRYTEAFF.

This sequence joins TRBV9 and TRBJ2-1; D unresolved. The CDR3 is made up of 14 amino acids. Trimming left V 1 base short and J 4 bases short, with 9 bases between. Germline V gene sequence: CDR1 SGDLS, CDR2 YYNGEE. In DNA form, the CDR3 reads TGTGCCAGCAGCGTAAGTCAGGCGTACAATGAGCAGTTCTTC. Its translation: CASSVSQAYNEQFF.

The chain joins TRBV19 to TRBJ2-7, with 8 bases matching TRBD2. V was pared by 4 bases and J by 2 bases, with 7 bases of the junction left unmatched. Per the germline V gene, CDR1 is LNHDA and CDR2 is SQIVND (reference sequence). The length of the CDR3 is 15 residues. The CDR3 nucleotides are TGTGCCAGTAGTAAGGAGCGGGAGCAGACCTACGAGCAGTACTTC. Its translation is CASSKEREQTYEQYF.

The gene calls are TRBV5-4 and TRBJ2-1; 7 positions match TRBD2. The CDR3 covers 16 residues. Germline V CDR1 and CDR2: SGHNT, YYREEE (reference sequence). The junction had 16 bases not matched to a gene; V was cut back by 4 bases and J by 9 bases. CDR3 protein: CASSPIGREFNSEQFF. DNA of the CDR3: TGTGCCAGCAGCCCGATCGGGCGGGAGTTCAACAGTGAGCAGTTCTTC.

The chain combines TRBV4-2 with TRBJ2-7; 8 nucleotides agree with TRBD2. In germline, CDR1 is LGHNA, CDR2 YNFKEQ. This CDR3 is built from 15 residues. Unmatched junction bases numbered 4, after V lost 0 bases and J lost 3 bases. The chain's CDR3 is CASSQEREGRYEQYF. The CDR3 region has the DNA TGTGCCAGCAGCCAAGAACGGGAGGGACGCTACGAGCAGTACTTC.

The J gene is TRBJ2-1, the V gene TRBV9, with 14 bases lining up with TRBD2. After removal of 3 bases from V and 9 bases from J, the junction contained 8 bases not matched to a gene. The germline gives CDR1 SGDLS, CDR2 YYNGEE. This CDR3 contains 16 residues. CDR3 bases: TGTGCCAGCAGCGCCCGACTAGCGGGAGGGCCTAGTGAGCAGTTCTTC. It encodes CASSARLAGGPSEQFF.

The chain links TRBV2 to TRBJ1-1; 8 bases align to TRBD1. The CDR3 extends over 14 amino acids. Germline lookup yields CDR1 SNHLY and CDR2 FYNNEI. J gave up 9 bases and V 0 bases, and 6 bases lay outside the gene matches. The CDR3, as DNA: TGTGCCAGCAGTGAAGCGCAAGGACAGGGTAAAGCTTTCTTT. It yields the protein CASSEAQGQGKAFF.

Comments on this clone: One end of the junction varies from germline; a read error may be responsible. The CDR3 sequence is CASRSGTSGRAVDF. CDR3 coding DNA: TGTGCCAGCAGGTCCGGGACTAGCGGGAGGGCCGTGGATTTT. This sequence joins TRBV7-2 and TRBJ2-3; 16 bases fit TRBD2. The CDR3 has 14 amino acids. Germline V gene sequence: CDR1 SGHTA, CDR2 FQGNSA.

The rearrangement uses TRBV11-3 and TRBJ2-1; 9 bases are a match to TRBD1. The CDR3 contains 13 residues. Trimming at V came to 5 bases and at J to 8 bases, leaving 4 bases not matched to a gene. Germline V gene lookup returns CDR1 SGHNT and CDR2 YENEEA. CDR3 residues: CASSVRQGDEQFF. DNA for the CDR3: TGTGCCAGCAGCGTAAGACAGGGGGATGAGCAGTTCTTC.

The chain recombines TRBV19 with TRBJ2-2; D possibly corresponds to TRBD2 (6 bases). CDR1 and CDR2 (germline): LNHDA, SQIVND (reference sequence). The V gene lost 5 bases and the J gene lost 0 bases, with 13 bases spanning the gap. The CDR3 extends over 16 amino acids. The CDR3 sequence: CASSGWAGPNTGELFF. CDR3 coding DNA: TGTGCCAGTAGTGGGTGGGCGGGGCCGAACACCGGGGAGCTGTTTTTT.

The chain employs TRBV11-2 and TRBJ2-1; TRBD1 might be the D (5 bases). V dropped 2 bases and J dropped 9 bases, with 17 bases sitting between them. This CDR3 region has 15 residues. From germline, CDR1 is SGHAT and CDR2 FQNNGV. CDR3 DNA: TGTGCCAGCAGCTTAACCGGCGGCCGAAGGGGTGAGCAGTTCTTC. This translates into CASSLTGGRRGEQFF.

This clone was counted a few times. The chain has TRBV2 and TRBJ1-2; possibly TRBD1 for D (5 bases). The V gene lost 0 bases and the J gene lost 4 bases, with 15 bases spanning the gap. CDR3 length: 16 residues. Germline V gives CDR1 SNHLY, CDR2 FYNNEI. CDR3 bases: TGTGCCAGCAGTGAAGCGCAGGCAGGGTTAAGCTATGGCTACACCTTC. Amino acids: CASSEAQAGLSYGYTF.

V and J are TRBV30 and TRBJ1-2; D is undetermined. Trimming took 4 bases from V and 8 from J, leaving 11 bases between them. This CDR3 region has 11 residues. Germline V lookup: CDR1 GTSNPN, CDR2 SVGIG (reference sequence). CDR3 nucleotide sequence: TGTGCCTGGAACGCCCCCCAAGGCTACACCTTC. Protein: CAWNAPQGYTF.

The chain has TRBV5-4 and TRBJ2-7; 10 bases fit TRBD2. CDR1 and CDR2 (germline): SGHNT, YYREEE (reference sequence). Unmatched junction bases numbered 6, after V lost 3 bases and J lost 6 bases. The CDR3 is 14 amino acids. CDR3 loop: CASSSRRLAGEQYF. CDR3 sequence (DNA): TGTGCCAGCAGCTCTCGCCGACTAGCGGGCGAGCAGTACTTC.

The chain employs TRBV6-2 or TRBV6-3 and TRBJ1-6; D gene uncertain. Looked up from germline, CDR1 is MNHEY and CDR2 is SVGEGT. Trimming removed 6 bases from V and 9 bases from J, with 15 bases in between. The CDR3 sequence is 14 residues long. The CDR3 DNA is TGTGCCAGCAGCCTCACGATGGGAGGTTCACCCCTCCACTTT. Translating it yields CASSLTMGGSPLHF.

V is TRBV27 and J is TRBJ2-2, with a tentative D call TRBD2 (6 bases). CDR3 size: 16 residues. The germline V gene has CDR1 MNHEY and CDR2 SMNVEV (reference sequence). Trimming shortened V by 3 bases and J by 0 bases, and 11 bases separated the two germline ends. The CDR3 DNA is TGTGCCAGCAGTTTTTGGGGGGACGCGAACACCGGGGAGCTGTTTTTT. Its translation is CASSFWGDANTGELFF.

V is TRBV5-1 and J is TRBJ2-1; a possible D gene is TRBD2 (5 bases). V dropped 3 bases and J dropped 7 bases, with 14 bases sitting between them. The germline V gene has CDR1 SGHRS and CDR2 YFSETQ. The CDR3 totals 14 residues. The CDR3 loop reads CASSWSTSGNEQFF. As DNA, the CDR3 is TGCGCCAGCAGCTGGTCCACATCGGGGAATGAGCAGTTCTTC.

The rearrangement links TRBV11-2 to TRBJ2-3; 9 nucleotides match TRBD1. The CDR3 contains 15 residues. CDR1 is SGHAT and CDR2 is FQNNGV in the germline V gene. With V trimmed by 6 bases and J by 6 bases, 10 bases remained unmatched. The CDR3 nucleotides are TGTGCCAGCAGTCACCGGACAGGGGATGATGATACGCAGTATTTT. Protein product: CASSHRTGDDDTQYF.

This chain uses TRBV5-4 with TRBJ2-7; TRBD2 matches at 11 bases. V was pared by 4 bases and J by 7 bases, with 7 bases of the junction left unmatched. The CDR3 length is 14 residues. The V gene's germline CDR1 is SGHNT and CDR2 YYREEE (reference sequence). In DNA, the CDR3 is TGTGCCAGCAGCCCCACCTGGACTAGCGGGGAGCAGTACTTC. It yields the protein CASSPTWTSGEQYF.

J is TRBJ1-2 and V is TRBV30; possibly TRBD1 for D (5 bases). With 5 bases removed from V and 7 bases from J, the gap between germline ends came to 14 bases. This CDR3 is built from 12 residues. In germline, CDR1 is GTSNPN, CDR2 SVGIG (reference sequence). The chain's CDR3 is CAWSRDRGGYTF. The CDR3 DNA reads as TGTGCCTGGTCAAGGGACCGGGGTGGCTACACCTTC.

The chain links TRBV3-1 (or the pseudogene TRBV3-2) to TRBJ2-7; 10 bases are a match to TRBD1. After removal of 4 bases from V and 6 bases from J, the junction contained 9 bases not matched to a gene. The CDR3 is made up of 15 amino acids. Looked up from germline, CDR1 is LGHDT and CDR2 is YNNKEL (reference sequence). The CDR3 loop is CASSLGGQGSGEQYF. The CDR3, as DNA: TGTGCCAGCAGCCTAGGGGGACAGGGGTCGGGCGAGCAGTACTTC.

The gene calls are TRBV24-1 and TRBJ2-7; TRBD1 matches 8 bases. The CDR3 contains 15 residues. Germline trimming cut 6 bases from V and 6 bases from J; bases unmatched to any gene: 12. Germline V lookup: CDR1 KGHDR, CDR2 SFDVKD. CDR3 sequence reads: CATSPSPPGGGEQYF. In DNA, the CDR3 is TGTGCCACCAGTCCCTCGCCCCCAGGGGGCGGCGAGCAGTACTTC.